These 29 T cell receptor beta chains originate from one sample sequenced in a study of cytomegalovirus exposure and HLA in healthy donors. 60 Vbeta and 13 Jbeta primers were used in PCR. The protocol was immunoSEQ multiplex PCR, while the TCRdb copy is restricted to in-frame clones and leaves out a portion. The data contain tens of thousands of clones, approximately 71% of them singletons. The specimen was PBMCs. All receptors derive from a man aged 45-60 years in good health and CMV-seropositive.

In its sample, this clone was seen a few times. The chain links TRBV5-4 to TRBJ2-5; TRBD1 aligns across 8 bases. The end of the DNA is better explained by TRBJ2-7, so the J call may be wrong. Germline V lookup: CDR1 SGHNT, CDR2 YYREEE (reference sequence). The CDR3 sequence is 17 residues long. Here the CDR3 reads CASSLVARTGTTYEQYF. The DNA of the CDR3 is TGTGCCAGCAGCTTGGTCGCCCGGACAGGGACAACCTACGAGCAGTACTTC.

This clone was detected a few times. The V gene is TRBV4-1, the J gene TRBJ2-7; 8 positions match TRBD2. CDR3 length: 16 residues. Germline lookup yields CDR1 MGHRA and CDR2 YSYEKL. V shed 0 bases, J shed 2 bases, and the junction held 6 bases outside the gene matches. CDR3 in amino acids: CASSQEWSGGTYEQYF. CDR3 DNA sequence: TGCGCCAGCAGCCAAGAGTGGAGCGGGGGAACCTACGAGCAGTACTTC.

The chain recombines TRBV30 with TRBJ1-2, with D tentatively TRBD1 (5 bases). The CDR3 contains 15 residues. V was pared by 4 bases and J by 8 bases, with 23 bases between. Germline V gives CDR1 GTSNPN, CDR2 SVGIG (reference sequence). In DNA, the CDR3 is TGTGCCTGGACTCACCCGGGGGGGGTCCGTTGGGGCTACACCTTC. Protein sequence: CAWTHPGGVRWGYTF.

This clone was observed a few times. The chain combines TRBV28 with TRBJ1-2, with D perhaps matching TRBD1 (6 bases). The CDR3 is 13 amino acids. Germline V gene data show CDR1 as MDHEN and CDR2 as SYDVKM. V was pared by 4 bases and J by 11 bases, with 17 bases between. The CDR3 coding sequence is TGTGCCAGCAGTTACAGGGTTGATTTAGGGTACACCTTC. Its translation: CASSYRVDLGYTF.

This clone was counted once. The chain recombines TRBV5-4 with TRBJ1-1; D is undetermined. The CDR3 runs to 11 residues. The V end was cut by 3 bases, the J end by 3 bases, with 3 bases between. From germline, CDR1 is SGHNT and CDR2 YYREEE (reference sequence). DNA for the CDR3: TGTGCCAGCAGCTCCTACACTGAAGCTTTCTTT. Its translation is CASSSYTEAFF.

The V and J genes are TRBV7-9 and TRBJ2-1; 7 nucleotides line up with TRBD2. With 4 bases clipped from V and 9 bases from J, the junction kept 6 bases outside the gene matches. The CDR3 runs 13 residues. Germline values: CDR1 SEHNR, CDR2 FQNEAQ (reference sequence). The CDR3 loop reads CASSSRTSAEQFF. The CDR3 DNA follows: TGTGCCAGCAGCTCCCGTACTAGCGCTGAGCAGTTCTTC. The variable domain in full, completed from reference TRBV7-9 and TRBJ2-1, reads DTGVSQNPRHKITKRGQNVTFRCDPISEHNRLYWYRQTLGQGPEFLTYFQNEAQLEKSRLLSDRFSAERPKGSFSTLEIQRTEQGDSAMYLCASSSRTSAEQFFGPGTRLTVL.

This sequence joins TRBV20-1 and TRBJ2-1; D gene unclear. Germline CDR1 reads DFQATT; CDR2 reads SNEGSKA (reference sequence). The CDR3 is 11 residues long. Trimming removed 6 bases from V and 9 bases from J, with 12 bases in between. For the CDR3, the DNA is TGCAGTGCGACCACTGAGCGTGAGCAGTTCTTC. Amino acid sequence: CSATTEREQFF.

V and J are TRBV7-2 and TRBJ2-2; D may be TRBD1 (6 bases). The CDR3 runs 15 residues. Trimming removed 1 base at V and 4 bases at J, with 10 bases between. In germline, CDR1 is SGHTA, CDR2 FQGNSA. CDR3 loop: CASSLDRAITGELFF. The CDR3 nucleotides are TGTGCCAGCAGCTTAGACAGGGCTATCACCGGGGAGCTGTTTTTT.

This clone was detected a few times. The chain recombines TRBV9 with TRBJ2-7; D perhaps matches TRBD2 (6 bases). Trimming removed 4 bases at V and 0 bases at J, with 17 bases between. The CDR3 is 16 residues long. Looked up from germline, CDR1 is SGDLS and CDR2 is YYNGEE. This CDR3 is CASSRGSSAVSYEQYF. CDR3 coding DNA: TGTGCCAGCAGCCGGGGTTCTAGCGCCGTCTCCTACGAGCAGTACTTC.

This chain links TRBV14 with TRBJ2-2; 9 bases fit TRBD1. Germline lookup yields CDR1 SGHDN and CDR2 FVKESK. The V segment lost 4 bases and the J segment 5 bases; nucleotides outside the gene matches: 5. The CDR3 is 15 residues long. The CDR3 bases are TGTGCCAGCAGCCTTCGGACAGGGGCTACCGGGGAGCTGTTTTTT. Amino acid sequence: CASSLRTGATGELFF.

This chain uses TRBV4-1 with TRBJ2-2, with a weak D call TRBD1 (6 bases). The CDR3 has 15 amino acids. Germline values: CDR1 MGHRA, CDR2 YSYEKL. V was trimmed by 1 base and J by 4 bases, leaving 10 bases between them. The CDR3 DNA is TGCGCCAGCAGCCAAGCCAGGGGTGGCACCGGGGAGCTGTTTTTT. As protein: CASSQARGGTGELFF.

CDR3 residues: CASSAKQGTNEKLFF. CDR3 in DNA: TGTGCCAGCAGCGCGAAACAGGGGACTAATGAAAAACTGTTTTTT. The chain has TRBV9 and TRBJ1-4; 7 bases align to TRBD1. Germline CDR1 SGDLS, CDR2 YYNGEE. The trim removed 3 bases at V and 2 bases at J, leaving 4 bases unmatched. CDR3 length equals 15 residues.

V gene TRBV7-9 combines with J gene TRBJ2-3; 7 bases agree with TRBD1. Germline assignment: CDR1 SEHNR and CDR2 FQNEAQ (reference sequence). This CDR3 contains 13 residues. With 9 bases clipped from V and 2 bases from J, the junction kept 5 bases outside the gene matches. The CDR3 loop is CASRDRYTDTQYF. CDR3 DNA sequence: TGTGCCAGTCGGGACAGATACACAGATACGCAGTATTTT.

V usage is TRBV12-5 and J usage is TRBJ1-1; maybe TRBD1 (5 bases). Germline V gene lookup returns CDR1 LGHNT and CDR2 FRNRAP. The CDR3 covers 14 residues. The germline V and J ends were trimmed by 3 bases and 2 bases, with 10 bases remaining between them. The CDR3 reads CASGLRGPNTEAFF. DNA of the CDR3: TGTGCTAGTGGTTTAAGGGGCCCCAACACTGAAGCTTTCTTT.

The chain joins TRBV5-1 to TRBJ2-6; D may be TRBD2 (5 bases). Germline V lookup: CDR1 SGHRS, CDR2 YFSETQ. This CDR3 is 16 amino acids long. V shed 0 bases and J shed 4 bases, with 11 bases lying between them. CDR3 DNA: TGCGCCAGCAGCTTGGAGACGGGGTCGGGGGCCAACGTCCTGACTTTC. Protein sequence: CASSLETGSGANVLTF.

The chain has TRBV7-2 and TRBJ2-5, with D unresolved. Germline V gene lookup returns CDR1 SGHTA and CDR2 FQGNSA. The V end was cut by 3 bases, the J end by 4 bases, with 6 bases between. CDR3 size: 12 residues. CDR3 loop: CASSFVLETQYF. The CDR3 DNA reads as TGTGCCAGCAGCTTCGTCTTAGAGACCCAGTACTTC.

This chain connects TRBV6-6 to TRBJ2-7; 7 bases fit TRBD1. J was trimmed by 3 bases and V by 6 bases; bases with no gene match: 5. This CDR3 comprises 13 residues. CDR1 and CDR2 (germline): MNHNY, SVGAGI (reference sequence). The CDR3, as DNA: TGTGCCAGCAGGGAGGACAGGTTCTACGAGCAGTACTTC. The encoded protein is CASREDRFYEQYF.

The J gene is TRBJ2-7, the V gene TRBV7-9; unclear D gene. Germline V CDR1 and CDR2: SEHNR, FQNEAQ (reference sequence). The CDR3 consists of 13 residues. V shed 4 bases and J shed 5 bases, with 12 bases lying between them. The DNA for the CDR3 is TGTGCCAGCAGCTCATCTAACTACGACGAGCAGTACTTC. This translates into CASSSSNYDEQYF. Complete variable domain (other parts from reference TRBV7-9 and TRBJ2-7): DTGVSQNPRHKITKRGQNVTFRCDPISEHNRLYWYRQTLGQGPEFLTYFQNEAQLEKSRLLSDRFSAERPKGSFSTLEIQRTEQGDSAMYLCASSSSNYDEQYFGPGTRLTVT.

The chain's CDR3 is CASTIGQGHYGYTF. Written as DNA, the CDR3 is TGTGCCAGCACCATTGGGCAGGGGCACTATGGCTACACCTTC. This sequence joins TRBV6-1 and TRBJ1-2; D is possibly TRBD1 (6 bases). Germline values: CDR1 MNHNS, CDR2 SASEGT. V dropped 7 bases and J dropped 3 bases, with 15 bases sitting between them. The CDR3 is 14 residues long.

J is TRBJ2-5 and V is TRBV29-1; 9 nucleotides align to TRBD1. Trimming cost V 6 bases and J 1 base; bases outside gene matches: 6. CDR1 and CDR2 (germline): SQVTM, ANQGSEA. CDR3 length: 14 amino acids. The CDR3 DNA sequence: TGCAGCGTCGACCGGGACAGGGCCCAAGAGACCCAGTACTTC. This codes for CSVDRDRAQETQYF.

The chain links TRBV29-1 to TRBJ2-7, with D uncertain. The CDR3 is 11 amino acids. The germline V gene has CDR1 SQVTM and CDR2 ANQGSEA. V was pared by 7 bases and J by 2 bases, with 9 bases between. The CDR3 region has the DNA TGCAGCGCCGGAGAGGCCTACGAGCAGTACTTC. Residues: CSAGEAYEQYF.

V is TRBV18 and J is TRBJ1-5; possible D gene TRBD1, 6 bases. V dropped 1 base and J dropped 5 bases, with 12 bases sitting between them. The CDR3 has 15 amino acids. In germline, CDR1 is KGHSH, CDR2 LQKENI. The CDR3 spells CASSPRQGTDQPQHF. CDR3 bases: TGTGCCAGCTCACCACGGCAGGGGACGGATCAGCCCCAGCATTTT.

The rearrangement joins TRBV29-1 to TRBJ2-2; TRBD1 aligns across 7 bases. V was clipped by 1 base and J by 5 bases; unmatched bases: 1. Germline CDR1 and CDR2: SQVTM and ANQGSEA. The CDR3 spans 13 residues. The CDR3 nucleotides are TGCAGCGTTGAAGGACAGGGTACCGGGGAGCTGTTTTTT. Its translation: CSVEGQGTGELFF.

The V call is TRBV7-9, the J call TRBJ2-7, with 11 bases identical to TRBD2. The CDR3 loop spans 16 amino acids. In germline, CDR1 is SEHNR, CDR2 FQNEAQ (reference sequence). The V and J ends lost 5 bases and 2 bases, in that order; junction bases with no gene match: 8. The chain's CDR3 is CASSPRGTSGAYEQYF. Here the CDR3 DNA reads TGTGCCAGCAGCCCTAGGGGGACTAGCGGTGCCTACGAGCAGTACTTC.

The V gene is TRBV7-2, the J gene TRBJ2-7, with 9 bases matching TRBD2. After removal of 1 base from V and 0 bases from J, the junction contained 4 bases not matched to a gene. The CDR3 has 16 amino acids. Looked up from germline, CDR1 is SGHTA and CDR2 is FQGNSA. This chain's CDR3 is CASSLGLAGNSYEQYF. The DNA for the CDR3 is TGTGCCAGCAGCTTAGGGCTAGCGGGGAACTCCTACGAGCAGTACTTC.

This clone was observed a single time. This chain joins TRBV6-5 and TRBJ1-5, with D tentatively TRBD1 (5 bases). The CDR3 runs to 13 residues. CDR1 is MNHEY and CDR2 is SVGAGI in the germline V gene. V dropped 2 bases and J dropped 5 bases, with 7 bases sitting between them. The CDR3 reads CASSYRGDQPQHF. The CDR3 DNA sequence: TGTGCCAGCAGTTACCGGGGGGATCAGCCCCAGCATTTT.

The genes are TRBV6-1 and TRBJ1-5, with D tentatively TRBD1 (6 bases). This CDR3 region has 13 residues. Trimming stripped 11 bases from V and 3 bases from J, with 14 bases between. CDR1 and CDR2 (germline): MNHNS, SASEGT. The CDR3 nucleotides are TGTGCCGGCCAGGGACAAAACAATCAGCCCCAGCATTTT. As protein: CAGQGQNNQPQHF.

This chain links TRBV9 with TRBJ2-2; D uncertain. The CDR3 is 16 amino acids. Germline V gene lookup returns CDR1 SGDLS and CDR2 YYNGEE. Trimming took off 0 bases at V and 1 base at J, with 10 bases between the two ends. In nucleotides, the CDR3 is TGTGCCAGCAGCGTAGGGAGTCAGAGGAACACCGGGGAGCTGTTTTTT. It codes for CASSVGSQRNTGELFF.

The chain joins TRBV6-6 to TRBJ1-2, with 7 bases that match TRBD1. V lost 8 bases to trimming and J lost 4 bases; unmatched junction nucleotides: 16. This CDR3 is 16 amino acids long. Germline V gene data show CDR1 as MNHNY and CDR2 as SVGAGI (reference sequence). CDR3 region: CASHPRGRGILYGYTF. In nucleotides, the CDR3 is TGTGCCAGCCATCCTCGGGGCAGGGGGATTCTCTATGGCTACACCTTC.